This TCR beta chain was obtained from a study of CD8 T cells in ankylosing spondylitis. Findings of the study overall: Within matched ankylosing spondylitis synovial fluid, disease-linked clones were reportedly significantly enriched. The authors found the disease-linked clones to be CD8+ and relatively rare in peripheral blood. Ankylosing spondylitis blood seemed to carry a telltale TCR beta motif made of several highly homologous variants.

The V gene's germline CDR1 is WSHSY and CDR2 SAAADI. V lost 0 bases to trimming and J lost 7 bases, with 7 bases between them. The CDR3 covers 12 residues. This clonotype was seen at least ten times. Antigen: not known. Molecular-barcoded quantitative 5'-RACE produced these TCR beta libraries. One entry per CDR3 protein, called by TCRdb with MiXCR from the 5' RACE reads. There are roughly 160,000 distinct CDR3 sequences in the sample; approximately 10% occur only once, and about 28% lies in the top ten. The sequencing input was blood, either unsorted or a sorted T cell fraction (not recorded which). The chain links TRBV10-2 to TRBJ2-7; no reliable D call. This TCR was sampled from a male donor with ankylosing spondylitis or in good health (not recorded which). CDR3 in DNA: TGCGCCAGCAGTGAGTCGTGGGCGGAGCAGTACTTC. This sequence encodes CASSESWAEQYF.